This T cell receptor beta chain derives from a study of T cells in Graves' hyperthyroidism and ophthalmopathy. The germline CDR1 and CDR2 sequences are SQVTM and ANQGSEA. V was trimmed by 3 bases and J by 7 bases, leaving 19 bases between them. This CDR3 contains 15 residues. Amplified TCR beta CDR3 regions derived from RNA transcripts. With the HTBI primer set, the TCR CDR3 went through a first round of RT-PCR. One entry per CDR3 protein results from TCRdb running MiXCR on the multiplex PCR reads. Of over 350,000 distinct CDR3 sequences listed, more than 12% are singletons. Many counts were recorded for this clonotype.

This TCR was recovered from a man in his fifties or sixties with Graves' ophthalmopathy. The specimen sequenced was blood. The rearrangement uses TRBV29-1 and TRBJ2-1; TRBD1 is a possible D gene (5 bases). The CDR3 bases are TGCAGCGTTGATGGTTGGCGGCAACCAGGGAATGAGCAGTTCTTC. Translating gives CSVDGWRQPGNEQFF.